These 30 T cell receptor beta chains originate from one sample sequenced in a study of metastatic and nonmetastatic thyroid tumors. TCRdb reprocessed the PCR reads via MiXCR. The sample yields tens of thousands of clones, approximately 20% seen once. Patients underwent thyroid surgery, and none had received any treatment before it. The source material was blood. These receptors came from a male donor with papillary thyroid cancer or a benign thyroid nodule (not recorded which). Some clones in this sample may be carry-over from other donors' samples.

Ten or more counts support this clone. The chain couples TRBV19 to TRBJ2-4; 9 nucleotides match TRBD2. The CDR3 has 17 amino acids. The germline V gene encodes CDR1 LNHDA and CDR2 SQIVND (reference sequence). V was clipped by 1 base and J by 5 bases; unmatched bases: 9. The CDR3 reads CASSIGLAGGPQNIQYF. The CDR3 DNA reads TGTGCCAGTAGTATAGGATTGGCGGGAGGGCCCCAAAACATTCAGTACTTC.

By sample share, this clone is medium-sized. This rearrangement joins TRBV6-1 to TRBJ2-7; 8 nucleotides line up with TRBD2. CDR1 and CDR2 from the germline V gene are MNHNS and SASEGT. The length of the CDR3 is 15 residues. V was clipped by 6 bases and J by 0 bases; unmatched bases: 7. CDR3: CASRREAVASYEQYF. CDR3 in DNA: TGTGCCAGCAGGCGGGAGGCAGTCGCCTCCTACGAGCAGTACTTC.

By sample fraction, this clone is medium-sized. The CDR3 spells CASRGLNEQYF. The CDR3 coding sequence is TGTGCCAGCAGGGGGCTGAACGAGCAGTACTTC. This sequence joins TRBV6-1 and TRBJ2-7, with D tentatively TRBD1 (5 bases). CDR1 is MNHNS, CDR2 SASEGT, per germline. This CDR3 contains 11 residues. V lost 6 bases and J lost 5, with 8 bases in between.

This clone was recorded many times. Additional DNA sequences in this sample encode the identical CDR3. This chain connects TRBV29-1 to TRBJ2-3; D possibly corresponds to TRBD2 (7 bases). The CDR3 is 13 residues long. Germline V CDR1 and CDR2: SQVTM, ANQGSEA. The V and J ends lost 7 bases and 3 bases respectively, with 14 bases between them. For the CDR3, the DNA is TGCAGCGGGGGGGGGGGGCAGACAGATACGCAGTATTTT. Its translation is CSGGGGQTDTQYF.

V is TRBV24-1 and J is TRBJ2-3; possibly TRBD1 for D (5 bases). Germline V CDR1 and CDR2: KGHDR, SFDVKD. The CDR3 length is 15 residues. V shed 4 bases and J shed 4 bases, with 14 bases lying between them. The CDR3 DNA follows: TGTGCCACCAGTGAGGTGGGGCTTAGAGCAGATACGCAGTATTTT. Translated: CATSEVGLRADTQYF.

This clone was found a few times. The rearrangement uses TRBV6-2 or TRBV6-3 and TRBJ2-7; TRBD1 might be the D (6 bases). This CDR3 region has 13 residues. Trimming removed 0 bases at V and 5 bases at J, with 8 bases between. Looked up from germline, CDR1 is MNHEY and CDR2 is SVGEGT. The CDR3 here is CASSYSRGHEQYF. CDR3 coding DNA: TGTGCCAGCAGTTACTCCAGGGGCCACGAGCAGTACTTC.

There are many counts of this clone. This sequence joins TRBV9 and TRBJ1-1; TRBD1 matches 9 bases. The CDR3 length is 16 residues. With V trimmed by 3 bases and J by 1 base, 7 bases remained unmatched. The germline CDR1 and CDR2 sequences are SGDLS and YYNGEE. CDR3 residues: CASSENRDRANTEAFF. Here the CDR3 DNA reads TGTGCCAGCAGCGAAAACCGGGACAGGGCGAACACTGAAGCTTTCTTT.

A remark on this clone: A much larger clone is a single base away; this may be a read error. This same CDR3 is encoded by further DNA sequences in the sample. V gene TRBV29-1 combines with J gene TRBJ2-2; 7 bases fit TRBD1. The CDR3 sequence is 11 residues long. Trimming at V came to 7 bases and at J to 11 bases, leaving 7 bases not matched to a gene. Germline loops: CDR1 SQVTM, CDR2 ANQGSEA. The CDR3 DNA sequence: TGCAGCGCCCGACAGGGCGGTGAGCTGTTTTTT. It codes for CSARQGGELFF.

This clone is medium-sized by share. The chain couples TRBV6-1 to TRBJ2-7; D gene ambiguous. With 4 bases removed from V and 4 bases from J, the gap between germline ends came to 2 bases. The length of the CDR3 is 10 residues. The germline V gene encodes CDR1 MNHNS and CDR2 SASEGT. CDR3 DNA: TGTGCCAGCAGTGGGTACGAGCAGTACTTC. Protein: CASSGYEQYF.

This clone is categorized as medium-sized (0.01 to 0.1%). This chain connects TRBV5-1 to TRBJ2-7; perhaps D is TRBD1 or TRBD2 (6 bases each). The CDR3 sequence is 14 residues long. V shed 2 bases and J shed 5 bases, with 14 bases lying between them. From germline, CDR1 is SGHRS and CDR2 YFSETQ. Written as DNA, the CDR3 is TGCGCCAGCAGCTTATCGGGGGCAGTCAACGAGCAGTACTTC. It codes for CASSLSGAVNEQYF.

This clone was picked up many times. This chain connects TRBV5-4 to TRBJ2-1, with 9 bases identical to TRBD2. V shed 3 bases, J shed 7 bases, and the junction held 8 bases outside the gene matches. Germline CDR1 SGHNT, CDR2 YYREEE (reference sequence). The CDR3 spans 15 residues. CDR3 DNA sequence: TGTGCCAGCAGCTGGGGGGGTAGCGGGAGTAATGAGCAGTTCTTC. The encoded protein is CASSWGGSGSNEQFF.

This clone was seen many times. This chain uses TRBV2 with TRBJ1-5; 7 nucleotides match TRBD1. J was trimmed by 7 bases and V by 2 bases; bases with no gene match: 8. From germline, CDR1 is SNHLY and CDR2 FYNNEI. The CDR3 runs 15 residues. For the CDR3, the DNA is TGTGCCAGCAGTGAACTTCGGCAGGGGGGACAGCCCCAGCATTTT. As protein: CASSELRQGGQPQHF. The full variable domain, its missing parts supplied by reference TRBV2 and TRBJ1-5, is EPEVTQTPSHQVTQMGQEVILRCVPISNHLYFYWYRQILGQKVEFLVSFYNNEISEKSEIFDDQFSVERPDGSNFTLKIRSTKLEDSAMYFCASSELRQGGQPQHFGDGTRLSIL.

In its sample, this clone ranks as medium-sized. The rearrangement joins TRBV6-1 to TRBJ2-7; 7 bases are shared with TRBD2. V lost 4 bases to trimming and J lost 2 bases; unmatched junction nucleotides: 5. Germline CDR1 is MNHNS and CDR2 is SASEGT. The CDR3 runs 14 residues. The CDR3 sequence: CASSVGGSPYEQYF. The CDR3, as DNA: TGTGCCAGCAGTGTCGGGGGGTCCCCCTACGAGCAGTACTTC.

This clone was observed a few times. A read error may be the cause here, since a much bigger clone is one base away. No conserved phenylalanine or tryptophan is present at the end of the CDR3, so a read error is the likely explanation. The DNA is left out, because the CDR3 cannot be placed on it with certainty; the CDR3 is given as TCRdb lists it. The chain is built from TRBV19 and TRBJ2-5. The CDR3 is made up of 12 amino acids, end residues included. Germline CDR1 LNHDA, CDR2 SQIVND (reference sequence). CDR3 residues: CASSIGGETRYL.

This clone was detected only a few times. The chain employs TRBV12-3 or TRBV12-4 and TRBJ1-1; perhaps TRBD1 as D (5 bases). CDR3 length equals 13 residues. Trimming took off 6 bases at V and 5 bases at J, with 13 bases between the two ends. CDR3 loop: CASRLTAQTEAFF. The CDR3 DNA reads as TGTGCCAGCAGGCTGACAGCTCAGACTGAAGCTTTCTTT.

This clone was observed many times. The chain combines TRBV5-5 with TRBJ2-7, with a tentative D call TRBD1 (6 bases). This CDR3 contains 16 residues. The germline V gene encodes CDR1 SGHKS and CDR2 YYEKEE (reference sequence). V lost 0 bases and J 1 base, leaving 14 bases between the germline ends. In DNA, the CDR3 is TGTGCCAGCAGCTTGGGGGTGGGGGCGAATTCCTACGAGCAGTACTTC. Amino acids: CASSLGVGANSYEQYF.

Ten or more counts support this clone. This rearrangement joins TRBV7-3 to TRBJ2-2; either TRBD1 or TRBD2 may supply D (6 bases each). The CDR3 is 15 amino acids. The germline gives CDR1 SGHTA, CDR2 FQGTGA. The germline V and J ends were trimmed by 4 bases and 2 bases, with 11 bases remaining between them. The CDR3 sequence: CASSYRGPNTGELFF. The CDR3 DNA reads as TGTGCCAGCAGCTACCGGGGGCCTAACACCGGGGAGCTGTTTTTT.

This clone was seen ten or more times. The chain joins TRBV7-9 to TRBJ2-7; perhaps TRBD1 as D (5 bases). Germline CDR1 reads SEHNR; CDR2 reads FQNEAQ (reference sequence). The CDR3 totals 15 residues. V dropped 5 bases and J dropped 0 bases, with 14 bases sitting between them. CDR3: CASSHGQGLSYEQYF. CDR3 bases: TGTGCCAGCAGCCACGGACAAGGCCTCTCCTACGAGCAGTACTTC.

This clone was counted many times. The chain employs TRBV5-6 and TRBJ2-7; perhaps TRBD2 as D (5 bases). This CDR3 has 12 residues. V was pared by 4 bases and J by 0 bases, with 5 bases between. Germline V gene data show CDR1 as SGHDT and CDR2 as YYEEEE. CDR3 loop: CASSRDSYEQYF. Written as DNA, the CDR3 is TGTGCCAGCAGCCGGGACTCCTACGAGCAGTACTTC.

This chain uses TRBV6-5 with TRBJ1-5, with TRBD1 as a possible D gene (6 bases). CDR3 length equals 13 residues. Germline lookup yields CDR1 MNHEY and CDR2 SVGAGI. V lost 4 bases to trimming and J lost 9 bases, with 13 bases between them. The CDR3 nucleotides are TGTGCCAGCAGTTTAACCCAGGACAGGCCCCAGCATTTT. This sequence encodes CASSLTQDRPQHF.

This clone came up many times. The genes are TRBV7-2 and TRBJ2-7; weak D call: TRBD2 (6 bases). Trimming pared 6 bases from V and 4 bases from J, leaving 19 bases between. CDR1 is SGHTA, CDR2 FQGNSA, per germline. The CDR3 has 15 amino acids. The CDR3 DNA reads TGTGCCAGCAGACCCGCGGGCCCCCGGGGGTACGAGCAGTACTTC. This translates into CASRPAGPRGYEQYF. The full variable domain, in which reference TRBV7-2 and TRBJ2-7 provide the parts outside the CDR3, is GAGVSQSPSNKVTEKGKDVELRCDPISGHTALYWYRQSLGQGLEFLIYFQGNSAPDKSGLPSDRFSAERTGGSVSTLTIQRTQQEDSAVYLCASRPAGPRGYEQYFGPGTRLTVT.

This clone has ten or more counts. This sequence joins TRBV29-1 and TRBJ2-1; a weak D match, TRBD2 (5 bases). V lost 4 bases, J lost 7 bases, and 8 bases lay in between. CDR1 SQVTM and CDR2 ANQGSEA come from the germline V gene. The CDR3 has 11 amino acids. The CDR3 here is CSVAGWNEQFF. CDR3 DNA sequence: TGCAGCGTTGCGGGATGGAATGAGCAGTTCTTC.

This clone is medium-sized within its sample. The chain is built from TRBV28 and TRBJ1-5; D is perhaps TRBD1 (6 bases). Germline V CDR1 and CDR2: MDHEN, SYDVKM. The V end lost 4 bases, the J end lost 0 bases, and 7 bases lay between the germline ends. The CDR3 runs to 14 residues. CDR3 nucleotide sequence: TGTGCCAGCAGTTGGACAGATAGCAATCAGCCCCAGCATTTT. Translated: CASSWTDSNQPQHF.

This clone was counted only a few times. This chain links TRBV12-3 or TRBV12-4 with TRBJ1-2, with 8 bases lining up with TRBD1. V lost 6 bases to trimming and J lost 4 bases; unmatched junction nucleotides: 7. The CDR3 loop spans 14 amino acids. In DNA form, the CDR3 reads TGTGCCAGCAGACCAGGACAGGGTTTCTATGGCTACACCTTC. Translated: CASRPGQGFYGYTF.

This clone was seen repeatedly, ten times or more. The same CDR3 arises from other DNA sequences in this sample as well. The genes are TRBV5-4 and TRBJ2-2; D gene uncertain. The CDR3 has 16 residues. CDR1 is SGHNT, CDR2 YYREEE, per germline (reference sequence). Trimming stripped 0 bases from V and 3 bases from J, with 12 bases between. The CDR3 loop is CASSLEPSTYTGELFF. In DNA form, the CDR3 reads TGTGCCAGCAGCTTGGAACCCTCCACGTACACCGGGGAGCTGTTTTTT.

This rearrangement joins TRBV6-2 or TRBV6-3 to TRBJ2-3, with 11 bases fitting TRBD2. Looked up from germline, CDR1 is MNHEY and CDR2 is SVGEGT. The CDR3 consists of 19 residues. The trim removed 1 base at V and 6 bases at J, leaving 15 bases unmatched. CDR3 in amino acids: CASSYLRKTSGTLCDTQYF. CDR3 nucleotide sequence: TGTGCCAGCAGTTACTTACGAAAGACTAGCGGGACGCTTTGTGATACGCAGTATTTT.

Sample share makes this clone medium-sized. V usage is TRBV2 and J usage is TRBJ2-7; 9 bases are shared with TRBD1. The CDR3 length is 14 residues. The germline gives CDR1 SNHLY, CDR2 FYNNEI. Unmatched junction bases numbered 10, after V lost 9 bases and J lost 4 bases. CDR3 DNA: TGTGCCAGTGTGGGGGACAGGGTACGGTACGAGCAGTACTTC. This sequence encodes CASVGDRVRYEQYF.

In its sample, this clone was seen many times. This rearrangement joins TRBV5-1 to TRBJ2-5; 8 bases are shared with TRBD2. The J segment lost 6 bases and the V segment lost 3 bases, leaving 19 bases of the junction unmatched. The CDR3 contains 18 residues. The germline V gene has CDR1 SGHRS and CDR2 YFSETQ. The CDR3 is CASSSALLLADRYQTQYF. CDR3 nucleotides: TGCGCCAGCAGCTCGGCTCTATTACTAGCGGACCGATATCAGACCCAGTACTTC.

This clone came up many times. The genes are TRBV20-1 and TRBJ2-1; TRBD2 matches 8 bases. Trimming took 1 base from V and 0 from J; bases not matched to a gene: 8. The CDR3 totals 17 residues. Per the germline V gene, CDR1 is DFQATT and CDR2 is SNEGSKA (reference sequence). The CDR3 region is CSARGGLDYSSYNEQFF. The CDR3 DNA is TGCAGTGCTAGAGGGGGACTAGACTACTCCTCCTACAATGAGCAGTTCTTC.

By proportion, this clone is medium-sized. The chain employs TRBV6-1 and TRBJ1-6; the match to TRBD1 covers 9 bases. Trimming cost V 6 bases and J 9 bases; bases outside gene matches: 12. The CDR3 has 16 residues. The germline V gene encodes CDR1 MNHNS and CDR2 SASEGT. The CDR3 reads CASSSQGGTGTSPLHF. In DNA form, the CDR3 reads TGTGCCAGCAGCTCACAGGGGGGGACAGGGACTTCACCCCTCCACTTT.